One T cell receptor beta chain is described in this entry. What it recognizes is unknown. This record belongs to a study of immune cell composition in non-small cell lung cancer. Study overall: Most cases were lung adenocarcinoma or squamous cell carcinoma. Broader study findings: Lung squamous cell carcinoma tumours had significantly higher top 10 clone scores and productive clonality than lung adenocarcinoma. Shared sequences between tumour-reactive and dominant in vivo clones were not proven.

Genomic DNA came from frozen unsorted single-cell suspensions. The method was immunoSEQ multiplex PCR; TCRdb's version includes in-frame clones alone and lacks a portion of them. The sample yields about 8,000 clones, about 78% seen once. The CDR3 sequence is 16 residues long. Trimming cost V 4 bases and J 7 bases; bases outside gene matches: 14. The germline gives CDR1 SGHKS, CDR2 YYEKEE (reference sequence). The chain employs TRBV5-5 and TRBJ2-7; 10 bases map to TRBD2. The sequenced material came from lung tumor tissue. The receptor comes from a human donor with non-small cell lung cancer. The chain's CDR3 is CASSPSGTSASGEQYF. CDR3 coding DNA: TGTGCCAGCAGCCCCTCTGGGACTAGCGCGTCTGGGGAGCAGTACTTC.